The T cell receptor (beta chain) under discussion was sequenced for a study of graft-versus-host responses after intestinal transplantation. In the study overall: Isolated intestinal, liver-intestinal, or multivisceral transplants had been given to the recipients. Points from the study as a whole: Within allografts, high graft-versus-host to host-versus-graft clonal ratios were seen among patients with graft-donor T cell macrochimerism. Recipient bone marrow held GvH clones, some seen earlier in ileum or blood.

Turning to this clone: The antigen remains undetermined.

The germline V gene encodes CDR1 MNHNY and CDR2 SVGAGI (reference sequence). V was trimmed by 7 bases and J by 4 bases, leaving 10 bases between them. The CDR3 runs to 13 residues. TCRdb keeps only in-frame clones here, not all; method: immunoSEQ multiplex PCR. Of 45,000 to 65,000 clones listed, 90% to 95% are singletons. The sample in question was unstimulated CD4+ T cells sorted from spleen or lymph node cells, obtained before transplant. This TCR was recovered from a human donor who was the organ donor for an intestinal transplant. The gene calls are TRBV6-6 and TRBJ1-4; weak D call: TRBD1 (6 bases). Here the CDR3 reads CASKTGFNEKLFF. In DNA form, the CDR3 reads TGTGCCAGCAAAACAGGGTTTAATGAAAAACTGTTTTTT.